This T cell receptor (beta chain) is drawn from a study of T cell responses to AZD1222 COVID-19 vaccine. Generated by immunoSEQ multiplex PCR, the TCRdb table keeps only in-frame clones and is missing some. The sample comprises 90,000 to 95,000 clones, more than 75% of which are singletons, and roughly 10% rests with the top ten. This CDR3 region has 10 residues. The germline V gene encodes CDR1 DFQATT and CDR2 SNEGSKA (reference sequence). With 1 base removed from V and 2 bases from J, the gap between germline ends came to 0 bases. Study results and limitations: It should be noted that donors were predominantly white British and more often female, and clonal diversity was possibly underestimated. CD4 TCRs associated with vaccination spanned spike, dominating at 160-218 and 743-854.

On this clone: What it binds is not known.

This receptor was identified in an adult in good health. Sequenced material: peripheral blood, taken on day 0 of AZD1222 vaccination. The V and J genes are TRBV20-1 and TRBJ2-7; unclear D gene. CDR3 protein: CSARAYEQYF. In DNA, the CDR3 is TGCAGTGCTAGAGCCTACGAGCAGTACTTC.